These 6 T cell receptor beta chains were sequenced from one sample in a study of shared clonotypes between healthy human individuals. The assay was immunoSEQ multiplex PCR, and TCRdb's table has in-frame clones only and misses some. The table has under 2,000,000 clones, roughly 94% seen once. Naive-designated CD8 cells lacked CD45RO, were positively enriched for CCR7, and omitted terminally differentiated effector memory CD45RA+ cells. Sequencing was done on a sample of naive CD8+ T cells sorted from blood. These receptors came from a man aged 18 to 30 in good health.

V is TRBV12-5 and J is TRBJ1-2; 7 nucleotides agree with TRBD1. The CDR3 sequence is 15 residues long. J gave up 6 bases and V 2 bases, and 9 bases lay outside the gene matches. Per germline, CDR1 LGHNT and CDR2 FRNRAP. CDR3 DNA sequence: TGTGCTAGTGGTTTGAGGGAGGGGGCAACGGATGGCTACACCTTC. Encoded protein: CASGLREGATDGYTF.

V and J are TRBV5-6 and TRBJ1-2; D is unclear. The germline V gene has CDR1 SGHDT and CDR2 YYEEEE. V lost 0 bases, J lost 4 bases, and 13 bases lay in between. The length of the CDR3 is 15 residues. The CDR3 loop reads CASSLDLREGYGYTF. The DNA for the CDR3 is TGTGCCAGCAGCTTGGACCTAAGGGAGGGCTATGGCTACACCTTC.

Remarks on this clone: Different DNA sequences within this sample yield the same CDR3. The chain couples TRBV6-5 to TRBJ2-3, with D possibly being TRBD1 (6 bases). This CDR3 has 12 amino acids. V gave up 6 bases and J gave up 6 bases, with 10 bases separating them. CDR1 and CDR2 from the germline V gene are MNHEY and SVGAGI. CDR3 amino acids: CASSLDSDTQYF. CDR3 bases: TGTGCCAGCAGCTTGGACAGTGATACGCAGTATTTT.

This clone was detected once. J is TRBJ1-2 and V is TRBV7-6; no definite D call. The CDR3 contains 16 residues. Trimming shortened V by 5 bases and J by 2 bases, and 18 bases separated the two germline ends. CDR1 and CDR2 from the germline V gene are SGHVS and FNYEAQ. The CDR3 DNA reads as TGTGCCAGCAGCCCTTGGGGAGGAGACCCGAACTATGGCTACACCTTC. Residues: CASSPWGGDPNYGYTF.

The J gene is TRBJ2-7, the V gene TRBV13; D not certain. Germline CDR1 and CDR2: PRHDT and FYEKMQ (reference sequence). V lost 3 bases and J 5 bases, leaving 14 bases between the germline ends. CDR3 length: 14 residues. The CDR3 protein is CASSFVRSKDEQYF. The CDR3 nucleotides are TGTGCCAGCAGCTTTGTGCGGTCAAAGGACGAGCAGTACTTC.

The V gene is TRBV27, the J gene TRBJ2-1; TRBD2 might be the D (6 bases). The CDR3 has 16 amino acids. In germline, CDR1 is MNHEY, CDR2 SMNVEV (reference sequence). Trimming cost V 3 bases and J 6 bases, with 18 bases left between them. The CDR3 sequence is CASSLGGGTSTNEQFF. The CDR3 DNA sequence: TGTGCCAGCAGTTTGGGTGGCGGGACCTCTACCAATGAGCAGTTCTTC.